The 28 T cell receptor beta chains below all came from one sample that was sequenced in a study of blood T cell repertoires in COVID-19. The protocol was immunoSEQ multiplex PCR, while the TCRdb copy is restricted to in-frame clones and leaves out a portion. The sample gives around 69,000 clones, 89% of which show up once; around 5% is in the top ten. Sequenced sample: peripheral blood. The receptors here all came from a woman between 45 and 65 years old with active COVID-19.

Only one count was recorded for this clone. The chain recombines TRBV7-2 with TRBJ2-7; no clear D. CDR1 is SGHTA and CDR2 is FQGNSA in the germline V gene. V shed 8 bases and J shed 3 bases, with 20 bases lying between them. This CDR3 comprises 15 residues. The DNA for the CDR3 is TGTGCCAGCTCCATGTCAACAGTCGCGTTCTACGAGCAGTACTTC. This translates into CASSMSTVAFYEQYF.

In nucleotides, the CDR3 is TGCGCCAGCAGCTTACAGGGGACGAACACCGGGGAGCTGTTTTTT. Its translation is CASSLQGTNTGELFF. V usage is TRBV5-1 and J usage is TRBJ2-2; 7 bases align to TRBD1. Germline V gene sequence: CDR1 SGHRS, CDR2 YFSETQ. The CDR3 covers 15 residues. V lost 2 bases and J lost 0; bases outside the gene matches: 1.

This clone showed up just a few times. The genes are TRBV4-1 and TRBJ2-3; D might be TRBD1 (6 bases). This CDR3 is 16 amino acids long. V was pared by 0 bases and J by 2 bases, with 12 bases between. The germline CDR1 and CDR2 sequences are MGHRA and YSYEKL. The CDR3 nucleotides are TGCGCCAGCAGCCAAGAAGGCAGGGGAGACACAGATACGCAGTATTTT. It codes for CASSQEGRGDTDTQYF.

This clone was observed a single time. The chain joins TRBV5-1 to TRBJ2-1, with D hard to call. This CDR3 has 16 residues. Germline V lookup: CDR1 SGHRS, CDR2 YFSETQ. V was clipped by 4 bases and J by 3 bases, with 17 bases between them. CDR3 DNA: TGCGCCAGCAGCCTAATCTCACTCACCGGCTACAATGAGCAGTTCTTC. It specifies CASSLISLTGYNEQFF.

The chain employs TRBV10-3 and TRBJ2-3; tentatively, D is TRBD2 (6 bases). Trimming stripped 6 bases from V and 3 bases from J, with 13 bases between. Germline V gives CDR1 ENHRY, CDR2 SYGVKD. CDR3 length: 14 amino acids. This chain's CDR3 is CAISPTEGTDTQYF. The CDR3 bases are TGTGCCATCAGCCCCACGGAGGGTACAGATACGCAGTATTTT.

The rearrangement joins TRBV27 to TRBJ1-2, with D possibly being TRBD1 (5 bases). The V gene lost 2 bases and the J gene lost 2 bases, with 15 bases spanning the gap. The CDR3 runs to 16 residues. Germline loops: CDR1 MNHEY, CDR2 SMNVEV (reference sequence). CDR3 DNA sequence: TGTGCCAGCAGTTTAGGATTTCAGGGCCAGAACTATGGCTACACCTTC. Encoded protein: CASSLGFQGQNYGYTF.

The chain recombines TRBV27 with TRBJ2-7; D is perhaps TRBD2 (5 bases). This CDR3 comprises 14 residues. The germline V gene has CDR1 MNHEY and CDR2 SMNVEV (reference sequence). Trimming took 0 bases from V and 4 from J, leaving 10 bases between them. The CDR3 sequence: CASSLSPSKYEQYF. CDR3 nucleotides: TGTGCCAGCAGTTTATCCCCTAGCAAGTACGAGCAGTACTTC.

V and J are TRBV19 and TRBJ1-2, with D unclear. Germline V gene data show CDR1 as LNHDA and CDR2 as SQIVND (reference sequence). V was pared by 10 bases and J by 8 bases, with 20 bases between. The CDR3 loop spans 13 amino acids. The CDR3 here is CATHPRAPGGYTF. The CDR3 region has the DNA TGTGCCACTCACCCCCGGGCCCCGGGGGGCTACACCTTC.

This clone came up a few times. The rearrangement links TRBV2 to TRBJ1-4, with D possibly matching TRBD1 (5 bases). The V and J ends lost 4 bases and 8 bases respectively, with 14 bases between them. Germline CDR1 reads SNHLY; CDR2 reads FYNNEI. The CDR3 covers 14 residues. Written as DNA, the CDR3 is TGTGCCAGCAGTGTAGGCAGGGAGGGCGAAAAACTGTTTTTT. It codes for CASSVGREGEKLFF.

The chain couples TRBV7-3 to TRBJ2-2; 7 bases are a match to TRBD1. The CDR3 length is 16 residues. J lost 1 base, V lost 5 bases, and 7 bases had no gene match. Germline lookup yields CDR1 SGHTA and CDR2 FQGTGA. CDR3 protein: CASSAEPGGNTGELFF. CDR3 nucleotide sequence: TGTGCCAGCAGCGCCGAGCCAGGGGGGAACACCGGGGAGCTGTTTTTT.

The chain is built from TRBV29-1 and TRBJ2-1, with D possibly being TRBD1 (6 bases). This CDR3 comprises 12 residues. Germline V gene data show CDR1 as SQVTM and CDR2 as ANQGSEA. V lost 5 bases, J lost 3 bases, and 8 bases lay in between. The CDR3 reads CSVRRGYNEQFF. Here the CDR3 DNA reads TGCAGCGTTCGCAGGGGCTACAATGAGCAGTTCTTC.

This clone came up a few times. The chain joins TRBV30 to TRBJ2-1, with no clear D. V gave up 3 bases and J gave up 2 bases, with 14 bases separating them. Looked up from germline, CDR1 is GTSNPN and CDR2 is SVGIG (reference sequence). The CDR3 totals 15 residues. The CDR3 DNA sequence: TGTGCCTGGAGCCTTGGAGCGACCACCTACAATGAGCAGTTCTTC. Protein: CAWSLGATTYNEQFF.

The rearrangement joins TRBV5-4 to TRBJ1-1; 7 bases are a match to TRBD1. Germline assignment: CDR1 SGHNT and CDR2 YYREEE (reference sequence). Trimming took 4 bases from V and 4 from J; bases not matched to a gene: 10. The CDR3 consists of 15 residues. CDR3 residues: CASSRQGVGGTEAFF. The CDR3 DNA sequence: TGTGCCAGCAGCCGACAGGGCGTCGGGGGCACTGAAGCTTTCTTT.

V is TRBV6-5 and J is TRBJ2-7, with D unclear. The CDR3 loop spans 11 amino acids. CDR1 and CDR2 from the germline V gene are MNHEY and SVGAGI. Trimming cost V 8 bases and J 7 bases, with 12 bases left between them. CDR3 nucleotides: TGTGCCAGCCGGGTTTTTGAAGAGCAGTACTTC. Translation gives CASRVFEEQYF.

The chain couples TRBV7-9 to TRBJ2-2, with D tentatively TRBD2 (6 bases). CDR1 SEHNR and CDR2 FQNEAQ come from the germline V gene (reference sequence). The CDR3 spans 16 residues. V dropped 3 bases and J dropped 4 bases, with 15 bases sitting between them. The DNA for the CDR3 is TGTGCCAGCAGCTTCGGGCAGGGAGGCGGCACCGGGGAGCTGTTTTTT. Translating gives CASSFGQGGGTGELFF.

The gene calls are TRBV19 and TRBJ2-6; 10 nucleotides line up with TRBD1. Germline V gene data show CDR1 as LNHDA and CDR2 as SQIVND (reference sequence). J lost 4 bases, V lost 3 bases, and 6 bases had no gene match. The CDR3 has 17 amino acids. The CDR3 nucleotides read TGTGCCAGTAGTATCGCGGGACAGGGGCACGGGGCCAACGTCCTGACTTTC. Translating gives CASSIAGQGHGANVLTF.

The V gene is TRBV25-1, the J gene TRBJ1-2, with 7 bases aligning to TRBD1. With 8 bases clipped from V and 7 bases from J, the junction kept 10 bases outside the gene matches. Germline CDR1 reads MGHDK; CDR2 reads SYGVNS. The CDR3 runs 13 residues. The CDR3 loop is CASVGQTLRGYTF. In DNA, the CDR3 is TGTGCCAGCGTGGGACAGACCCTTCGTGGCTACACCTTC.

The chain links TRBV7-9 to TRBJ1-2; 7 bases line up with TRBD1. With 5 bases clipped from V and 8 bases from J, the junction kept 14 bases outside the gene matches. The CDR3 is 15 residues long. Germline loops: CDR1 SEHNR, CDR2 FQNEAQ (reference sequence). CDR3 nucleotides: TGTGCCAGCAGCCCTAACACCGACAGGGTGGTCGGCTACACCTTC. Translated, it gives CASSPNTDRVVGYTF.

The J gene is TRBJ1-2, the V gene TRBV6-5; no firm D call. This CDR3 has 13 amino acids. The V end lost 2 bases, the J end lost 4 bases, and 8 bases lay between the germline ends. CDR1 MNHEY and CDR2 SVGAGI come from the germline V gene. For the CDR3, the DNA is TGTGCCAGCAGTTACGACATTTTCTATGGCTACACCTTC. Translation: CASSYDIFYGYTF.

The gene calls are TRBV19 and TRBJ2-5; TRBD1 might be the D (6 bases). Germline V gene sequence: CDR1 LNHDA, CDR2 SQIVND (reference sequence). The CDR3 runs to 14 residues. V dropped 5 bases and J dropped 2 bases, with 12 bases sitting between them. CDR3 bases: TGTGCCAGTAGTCTAGGACAGCAACAAGAGACCCAGTACTTC. Protein: CASSLGQQQETQYF.

This clone was recorded only once. This chain links TRBV27 with TRBJ2-6; 8 positions match TRBD2. The germline V gene encodes CDR1 MNHEY and CDR2 SMNVEV (reference sequence). This CDR3 has 19 residues. The ends lost 6 bases at V and 2 bases at J; junction bases unmatched: 15. The CDR3 DNA reads TGTGCCAGCAGGGTTCCAGGGTCCCCGGGACTAGCTGGGGCCAACGTCCTGACTTTC. It specifies CASRVPGSPGLAGANVLTF.

The chain joins TRBV29-1 to TRBJ2-7; 9 bases fit TRBD1. The V gene end was trimmed by 3 bases and the J gene end by 4 bases; junction bases not matched to a gene: 7. The CDR3 runs 14 residues. Germline V gene sequence: CDR1 SQVTM, CDR2 ANQGSEA. CDR3 bases: TGCAGCGTTGAGGGGGGACAGGGTATATACGAGCAGTACTTC. It yields the protein CSVEGGQGIYEQYF.

The chain couples TRBV28 to TRBJ2-5, with 9 positions matching TRBD2. This CDR3 has 13 amino acids. With V trimmed by 7 bases and J by 4 bases, 4 bases remained unmatched. In germline, CDR1 is MDHEN, CDR2 SYDVKM. CDR3: CASTGREGETQYF. Written as DNA, the CDR3 is TGTGCCAGCACAGGGCGGGAGGGAGAGACCCAGTACTTC.

This chain uses TRBV7-9 with TRBJ1-1; 9 bases match TRBD1. J lost 6 bases, V lost 5 bases, and 10 bases had no gene match. The CDR3 length is 15 residues. Germline V gene sequence: CDR1 SEHNR, CDR2 FQNEAQ (reference sequence). CDR3 residues: CASSPSGGQGSEAFF. The DNA for the CDR3 is TGTGCCAGCAGCCCCAGCGGAGGACAGGGGTCTGAAGCTTTCTTT.

V usage is TRBV29-1 and J usage is TRBJ1-2, with a possible D match to TRBD1 (5 bases). Germline V gives CDR1 SQVTM, CDR2 ANQGSEA. Trimming pared 6 bases from V and 7 bases from J, leaving 9 bases between. The CDR3 spans 10 residues. Here the CDR3 DNA reads TGCAGCGTGCGGGACCCTGGCTACACCTTC. Protein sequence: CSVRDPGYTF. Combining the CDR3 with reference TRBV29-1 and TRBJ1-2 gives the whole variable domain SAVISQKPSRDICQRGTSLTIQCQVDSQVTMMFWYRQQPGQSLTLIATANQGSEATYESGFVIDKFPISRPNLTFSTLTVSNMSPEDSSIYLCSVRDPGYTFGSGTRLTVV.

This sequence joins TRBV27 and TRBJ1-5; 9 bases are shared with TRBD1. This CDR3 spans 18 amino acids. After removal of 4 bases from V and 6 bases from J, the junction contained 16 bases not matched to a gene. Germline CDR1 reads MNHEY; CDR2 reads SMNVEV (reference sequence). The CDR3 nucleotides read TGTGCCAGCAGTTCCCTTTACCCGGGACAGGGAAAAAGTCAGCCCCAGCATTTT. It yields the protein CASSSLYPGQGKSQPQHF.

The gene calls are TRBV4-2 and TRBJ1-4, with no clear D. The CDR3 length is 13 residues. From germline, CDR1 is LGHNA and CDR2 YNFKEQ. The V and J ends lost 0 bases and 10 bases respectively, with 9 bases between them. As DNA, the CDR3 is TGTGCCAGCAGCCAAGAAAATCGAGGAAAACTGTTTTTT. It is translated as CASSQENRGKLFF.

This chain uses TRBV5-1 with TRBJ2-7; 10 bases line up with TRBD2. CDR3 size: 16 residues. Germline V gives CDR1 SGHRS, CDR2 YFSETQ. V lost 4 bases and J lost 3; bases outside the gene matches: 10. CDR3 nucleotide sequence: TGCGCCAGCAGCCGAACCTCTAGCGGGAGCATCTACGAGCAGTACTTC. This gives the protein CASSRTSSGSIYEQYF. The variable domain in full, with the rest retrieved from reference TRBV5-1 and TRBJ2-7, is KAGVTQTPRYLIKTRGQQVTLSCSPISGHRSVSWYQQTPGQGLQFLFEYFSETQRNKGNFPGRFSGRQFSNSRSEMNVSTLELGDSALYLCASSRTSSGSIYEQYFGPGTRLTVT.